This T cell receptor (beta chain) appears in the sequencing data of a study of control samples from healthy donors and cancer patients. The CDR3 is 15 amino acids. Germline loops: CDR1 LNHDA, CDR2 SQIVND (reference sequence). Trimming cost V 8 bases and J 2 bases, with 16 bases left between them. Sequencing was performed with immunoSEQ multiplex PCR; in TCRdb, only in-frame clones are kept and a portion is missing. The profile shows about 34,000 clones, around 86% of them singletons. The sequencing sample was made of PBMCs. This TCR was sampled from a woman aged 40 to 50 with lung cancer. V is TRBV19 and J is TRBJ2-4, with D perhaps TRBD2 (6 bases). The CDR3 loop reads CASLGRGATKNIQYF. Written as DNA, the CDR3 is TGTGCCAGTCTCGGGAGAGGGGCGACCAAAAACATTCAGTACTTC.